This TCR beta chain was identified in a study of blood T cell repertoires in COVID-19. In the study overall: PBMCs, B-cell-depleted T cells, or T cells provided the cDNA or gDNA that made up the material.

Method: immunoSEQ multiplex PCR; TCRdb's copy keeps in-frame clones and lacks some. The sample lists a few hundred thousand clones, roughly 87% occurring once. V shed 7 bases and J 2 bases; nucleotides not matched to a gene: 8. The CDR3 runs to 15 residues. Germline CDR1 is SGHRS and CDR2 is YFSETQ. The chain is built from TRBV5-1 and TRBJ2-2; 7 nucleotides agree with TRBD1. The sample comprised PBMCs or T cells enriched from blood (not recorded which). This TCR was sampled from a woman in her thirties who had recovered from COVID-19. CDR3 in amino acids: CASRTTGYNTGELFF. CDR3 coding DNA: TGCGCCAGCCGAACGACAGGGTATAACACCGGGGAGCTGTTTTTT. Full variable domain (rest looked up from reference TRBV5-1 and TRBJ2-2): KAGVTQTPRYLIKTRGQQVTLSCSPISGHRSVSWYQQTPGQGLQFLFEYFSETQRNKGNFPGRFSGRQFSNSRSEMNVSTLELGDSALYLCASRTTGYNTGELFFGEGSRLTVL.